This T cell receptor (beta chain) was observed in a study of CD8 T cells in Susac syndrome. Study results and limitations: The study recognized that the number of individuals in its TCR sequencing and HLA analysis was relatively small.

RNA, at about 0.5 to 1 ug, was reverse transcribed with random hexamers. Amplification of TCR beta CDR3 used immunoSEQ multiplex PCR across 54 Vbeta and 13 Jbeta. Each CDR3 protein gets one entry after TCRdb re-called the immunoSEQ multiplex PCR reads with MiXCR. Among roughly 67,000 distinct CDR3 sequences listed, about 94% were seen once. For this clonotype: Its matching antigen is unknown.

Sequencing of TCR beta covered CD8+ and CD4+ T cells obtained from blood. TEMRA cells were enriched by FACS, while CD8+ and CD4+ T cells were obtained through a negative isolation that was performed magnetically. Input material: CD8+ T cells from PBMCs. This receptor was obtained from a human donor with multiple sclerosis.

CDR3 bases: TGTGCCAGCAGCGGATGGGTGGAACGTCAGCCCCAGCATTTT. This codes for CASSGWVERQPQHF. The chain recombines TRBV7-9 with TRBJ1-5; D remains unclear. This CDR3 spans 14 amino acids. Germline-derived CDR1 and CDR2 are SEHNR and FQNEAQ (reference sequence). V lost 5 bases to trimming and J lost 6 bases, with 14 bases between them.